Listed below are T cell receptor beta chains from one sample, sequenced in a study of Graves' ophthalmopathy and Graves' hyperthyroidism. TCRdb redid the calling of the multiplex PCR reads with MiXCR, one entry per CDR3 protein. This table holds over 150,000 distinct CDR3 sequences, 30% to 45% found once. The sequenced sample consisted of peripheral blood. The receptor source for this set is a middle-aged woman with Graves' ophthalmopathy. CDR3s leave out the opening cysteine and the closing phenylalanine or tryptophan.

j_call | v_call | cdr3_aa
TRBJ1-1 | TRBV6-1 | ASRAKNTEAF
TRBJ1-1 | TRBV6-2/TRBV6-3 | ASSIMVAEAF
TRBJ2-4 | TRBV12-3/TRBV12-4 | ASSARHRLGNIQY
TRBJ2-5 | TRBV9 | ASSVGATRGQETQY
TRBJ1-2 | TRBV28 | ASSKPRHLHRSNYGYT
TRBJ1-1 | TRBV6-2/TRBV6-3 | ASSYPARTDLNTEAF
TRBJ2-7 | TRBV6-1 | AGRAAKGSYEQY
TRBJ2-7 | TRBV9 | ASNVELASGYYEQY
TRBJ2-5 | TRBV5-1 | ASSGGTGGQETQY
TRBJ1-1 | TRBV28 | ASSPSLPGRPEAF
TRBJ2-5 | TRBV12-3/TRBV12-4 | ASRGTSDQETQY
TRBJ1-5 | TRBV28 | ASSSTGIGNQPQH
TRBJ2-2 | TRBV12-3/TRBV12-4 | ASSPGLAGGELF
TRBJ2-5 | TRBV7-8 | ASSSSPGQGTQY
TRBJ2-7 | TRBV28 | ASSLGGQNILPYEQY
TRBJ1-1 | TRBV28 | ASSTRDGENTEAF
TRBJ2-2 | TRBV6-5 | ASSYTLTNTGELF
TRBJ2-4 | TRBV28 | ASSTPSIDVHIQY
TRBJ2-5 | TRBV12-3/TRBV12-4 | ASSRPLAGVKETQY
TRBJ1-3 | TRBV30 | AWRRGLTSSGNTIY
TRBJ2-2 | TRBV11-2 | ASSLRLAGGSNTGELF
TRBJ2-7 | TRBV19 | ASSVGLSTYEQY
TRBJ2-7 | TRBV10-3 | AIRVQGNTYEQY
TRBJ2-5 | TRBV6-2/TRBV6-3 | ASSYVAGGTQY
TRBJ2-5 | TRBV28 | ASSPRGGRETQY
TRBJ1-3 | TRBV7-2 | ASSRQFSSGNTIY
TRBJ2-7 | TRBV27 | ASSPNRGPYEQY
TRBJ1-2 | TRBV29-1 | SAVDRLDYGYT
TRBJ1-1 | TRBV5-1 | ASSFGTTQNTEAF
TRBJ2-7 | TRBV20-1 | SARVEQY
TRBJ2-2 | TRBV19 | ASSTLAGVNTGELF
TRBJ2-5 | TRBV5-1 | ASSLEGGLETQY
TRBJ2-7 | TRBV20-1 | SASRGWDYEQY
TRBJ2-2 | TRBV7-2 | ASSLIQGAGGELF
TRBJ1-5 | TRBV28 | ASSTRDTVSNQPQH
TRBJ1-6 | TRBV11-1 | ASSPDRNSPLH
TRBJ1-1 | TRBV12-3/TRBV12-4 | ASRAGARTEAF